The 13 T cell receptor beta chains in this list originate from one sample, sequenced in a study of spatial heterogeneity in lung cancer. Time point here: sample taken at primary tumor resection. TCRdb itself ran the 5' RACE reads through MiXCR, one entry per CDR3 protein. The data hold about 92,000 distinct CDR3 sequences, with approximately 12% observed a single time. The material sequenced was PBMCs, taken at surgery. The receptor source for this set is a male donor with early-stage non-small cell lung cancer.

At least ten counts were recorded for this clonotype. The rearrangement uses TRBV28 and TRBJ2-7, with D possibly being TRBD2 (5 bases). This CDR3 has 13 amino acids. V lost 7 bases to trimming and J lost 9 bases, with 19 bases between them. Per germline, CDR1 MDHEN and CDR2 SYDVKM. CDR3 in amino acids: CASTRGPRAGQYF. Written as DNA, the CDR3 is TGTGCCAGCACCAGAGGGCCCAGAGCCGGGCAGTACTTC.

This clonotype was observed at least ten times. The chain uses TRBV20-1 and TRBJ2-7; TRBD1 is a possible D gene (6 bases). Germline V lookup: CDR1 DFQATT, CDR2 SNEGSKA (reference sequence). CDR3 length: 15 amino acids. The V end was cut by 0 bases, the J end by 0 bases, with 12 bases between. The CDR3 DNA sequence: TGCAGTGCTAGAGATGTGGGGGCGAGCTCCTACGAGCAGTACTTC. Its translation: CSARDVGASSYEQYF.

This clonotype was found many times. V is TRBV7-3 and J is TRBJ2-2, with 8 bases fitting TRBD2. J was trimmed by 3 bases and V by 1 base; bases with no gene match: 10. The V gene's germline CDR1 is SGHTA and CDR2 FQGTGA. The CDR3 is made up of 18 amino acids. CDR3: CASSLNPAGEKDTGELFF. The CDR3 bases are TGTGCCAGCAGCTTAAATCCAGCGGGAGAAAAGGACACCGGGGAGCTGTTTTTT.

A few counts support this clonotype. The rearrangement uses TRBV6-1 and TRBJ2-7; either TRBD1 or TRBD2 may supply D (5 bases each). Trimming left V 7 bases short and J 6 bases short, with 13 bases between. From germline, CDR1 is MNHNS and CDR2 SASEGT. CDR3 length equals 12 residues. The CDR3: CASTEWGSEQYF. In DNA form, the CDR3 reads TGTGCCAGCACCGAATGGGGGTCCGAGCAGTACTTC.

This clonotype appeared many times. The chain recombines TRBV18 with TRBJ1-3; D possibly corresponds to TRBD1 (6 bases). The CDR3 covers 15 residues. Germline-derived CDR1 and CDR2 are KGHSH and LQKENI. Trimming stripped 6 bases from V and 2 bases from J, with 14 bases between. The CDR3, as DNA: TGTGCCAGCTCGGAGGACAGTTTGCCTGGAAACACCATATATTTT. This gives the protein CASSEDSLPGNTIYF.

The chain combines TRBV5-1 with TRBJ2-2; D tentatively reads TRBD1 or TRBD2 (5 bases each). This CDR3 comprises 17 residues. Germline V gene lookup returns CDR1 SGHRS and CDR2 YFSETQ. V lost 2 bases, J lost 4 bases, and 18 bases lay in between. The CDR3 DNA reads as TGCGCCAGCAGCTTATCAGTGGGGCAGGCGGGCACCGGGGAGCTGTTTTTT. Its protein product is CASSLSVGQAGTGELFF.

The chain joins TRBV29-1 to TRBJ2-7; tentatively, D is TRBD1 or TRBD2 (5 bases each). The V end was cut by 2 bases, the J end by 0 bases, with 8 bases between. The germline V gene has CDR1 SQVTM and CDR2 ANQGSEA. This CDR3 has 13 residues. Here the CDR3 reads CSVETGLSYEQYF. Written as DNA, the CDR3 is TGCAGCGTTGAAACGGGGCTCTCCTACGAGCAGTACTTC.

This clonotype showed up many times. The chain joins TRBV15 to TRBJ2-7; TRBD1 is a possible D gene (5 bases). Trimming removed 3 bases at V and 6 bases at J, with 24 bases between. The CDR3 is 17 residues long. Germline V gene sequence: CDR1 LNHNV, CDR2 YYDKDF (reference sequence). The CDR3 loop is CATSSRPQGSRAREQYF. CDR3 DNA sequence: TGTGCCACCAGCAGTCGCCCCCAGGGTTCAAGGGCCCGCGAGCAGTACTTC. Full variable domain (outside the CDR3, taken from reference TRBV15 and TRBJ2-7): DAMVIQNPRYQVTQFGKPVTLSCSQTLNHNVMYWYQQKSSQAPKLLFHYYDKDFNNEADTPDNFQSRRPNTSFCFLDIRSPGLGDTAMYLCATSSRPQGSRAREQYFGPGTRLTVT.

The V gene is TRBV12-3 or TRBV12-4, the J gene TRBJ2-1; D tentatively reads TRBD1 or TRBD2 (6 bases each). The CDR3 is made up of 15 amino acids. Between the trimmed V and J ends, which lost 1 base and 10 bases, there was a span of 17 bases. The DNA of the CDR3 is TGTGCCAGCAGTTTAGGGTCCTACAGGGCGGGGGAGCAGTTCTTC. Its translation is CASSLGSYRAGEQFF.

The chain combines TRBV20-1 with TRBJ2-3; 8 nucleotides agree with TRBD2. V lost 5 bases and J lost 3; bases outside the gene matches: 4. CDR1 is DFQATT, CDR2 SNEGSKA, per germline (reference sequence). The CDR3 consists of 13 residues. The CDR3 nucleotides are TGCAGTGCTCTTCGGGAGGGAACAGATACGCAGTATTTT. Translation: CSALREGTDTQYF.

In this sample, this clonotype turned up many times. The chain has TRBV7-6 and TRBJ2-5; TRBD1 aligns across 9 bases. Germline values: CDR1 SGHVS, CDR2 FNYEAQ. V was pared by 5 bases and J by 5 bases, with 12 bases of the junction left unmatched. The CDR3 is 16 amino acids. The CDR3: CASSRNDRGISETQYF. The CDR3 DNA sequence: TGTGCCAGCAGCCGTAATGACAGGGGGATATCGGAGACCCAGTACTTC.

This rearrangement joins TRBV27 to TRBJ2-7, with unresolved D. The CDR3 loop spans 14 amino acids. Deletions cut 5 bases from V and 0 bases from J, with 11 bases between. Germline CDR1 reads MNHEY; CDR2 reads SMNVEV (reference sequence). The CDR3 nucleotides are TGTGCCAGCAGTGTCGGGTTAAGCTCCTACGAGCAGTACTTC. As protein: CASSVGLSSYEQYF.

CDR3: CASSLAGTYYEQYF. Written as DNA, the CDR3 is TGTGCCAGCAGCTTAGCCGGGACATACTACGAGCAGTACTTC. The chain has TRBV7-9 and TRBJ2-7; a possible D gene is TRBD1 (6 bases). The germline CDR1 and CDR2 sequences are SEHNR and FQNEAQ (reference sequence). This CDR3 spans 14 amino acids. Trimming stripped 0 bases from V and 3 bases from J, with 9 bases between.